The entry that follows covers one T cell receptor (beta chain) sequence. What it recognizes is unknown. The data derive from a study of graft-versus-host responses after intestinal transplantation. Looking at the study overall: Each recipient received anti-thymocyte globulin induction, then tacrolimus and steroids for approximately 3 years.

Sequenced by immunoSEQ multiplex PCR; TCRdb stores in-frame clones only, minus some. The sample shows tens of thousands of clones, just under 95% of them seen only once. Study-level results: HvG clone declines early post-transplant were associated with peak circulating GvH levels. Some GvH clones appeared in ileal mucosa or blood before recipient bone marrow.

Germline CDR1 SGHVS, CDR2 FNYEAQ. The ends were cut back, 5 bases at V and 0 bases at J, with 17 bases in the middle. CDR3 length equals 18 residues. The V call is TRBV7-6, the J call TRBJ2-6; D possibly corresponds to TRBD1 (6 bases). This material consisted of unstimulated CD4+ T cells sorted from spleen or lymph node cells, taken before intestinal transplant. The receptor was isolated from a human donor who received an intestinal transplant. The CDR3 is CASSRPGTPFSGANVLTF. The CDR3 DNA reads TGTGCCAGCAGCCGTCCCGGGACACCATTCTCTGGGGCCAACGTCCTGACTTTC.